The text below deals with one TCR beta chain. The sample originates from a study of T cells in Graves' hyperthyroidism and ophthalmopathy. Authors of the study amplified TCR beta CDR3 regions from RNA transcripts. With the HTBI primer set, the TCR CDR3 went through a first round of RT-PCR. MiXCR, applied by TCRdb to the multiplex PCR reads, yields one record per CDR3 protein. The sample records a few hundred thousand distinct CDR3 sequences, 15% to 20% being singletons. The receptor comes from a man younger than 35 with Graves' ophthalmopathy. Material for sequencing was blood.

The CDR3 DNA sequence: TGTGCCAGCAGCGTAGGAGGGGGCGAATCGTACGAGCAGTACTTC. It yields the protein CASSVGGGESYEQYF. The chain carries TRBV9 and TRBJ2-7, with 7 bases fitting TRBD1. This CDR3 is 15 amino acids long. CDR1 is SGDLS, CDR2 YYNGEE, per germline. V lost 0 bases and J lost 4; bases outside the gene matches: 7.